The 9 T cell receptor beta chains in this list originate from one sample, sequenced in a study of blood T cell repertoires in COVID-19. Profiling relied on immunoSEQ multiplex PCR, and the TCRdb table lists in-frame clones only, not all of them. Counted here are around 83,000 clones, about nine tenths occurring once; the ten biggest clones make up less than 35%. The sample taken for sequencing was peripheral blood. The receptors stem from a man in his forties or fifties with active or convalescent COVID-19.

This clone was seen more than once but under ten times. The chain employs TRBV6-5 and TRBJ1-4; TRBD1 matches 9 bases. This CDR3 is built from 13 residues. Germline trimming cut 8 bases from V and 8 bases from J; bases unmatched to any gene: 6. Germline V CDR1 and CDR2: MNHEY, SVGAGI. This CDR3 is CASSPTGGEKLFF. CDR3 sequence (DNA): TGTGCCAGCTCGCCGACAGGGGGGGAAAAACTGTTTTTT.

The chain employs TRBV5-1 and TRBJ2-3; TRBD2 matches at 7 bases. Unmatched junction bases numbered 10, after V lost 4 bases and J lost 5 bases. CDR1 is SGHRS and CDR2 is YFSETQ in the germline V gene. The CDR3 runs 15 residues. CDR3 in DNA: TGCGCCAGCAGCCGAACGGGCGGGGGTGGAGATACGCAGTATTTT. Its protein is CASSRTGGGGDTQYF.

This clone was observed once. The chain couples TRBV7-2 to TRBJ2-3, with 10 bases fitting TRBD2. V lost 5 bases to trimming and J lost 2 bases; unmatched junction nucleotides: 10. Germline V gene data show CDR1 as SGHTA and CDR2 as FQGNSA. The CDR3 contains 17 residues. The CDR3 loop is CASSVKRGGLTTDTQYF. The CDR3 nucleotides read TGTGCCAGCAGCGTAAAGCGGGGGGGCCTTACCACAGATACGCAGTATTTT.

This chain joins TRBV6-2 or TRBV6-3 and TRBJ1-4, with a weak D call TRBD1 (6 bases). V was shortened by 0 bases and J by 7 bases, with 12 bases between the two germline ends. Germline V lookup: CDR1 MNHEY, CDR2 SVGEGT. The CDR3 totals 15 residues. The CDR3 DNA reads TGTGCCAGCAGTTACTCGCCAGGGGCAGGTGAAAAACTGTTTTTT. Protein: CASSYSPGAGEKLFF.

A few counts support this clone. V and J are TRBV18 and TRBJ1-1; D unresolved. The germline V and J ends were trimmed by 2 bases and 0 bases, with 10 bases remaining between them. The CDR3 loop spans 15 amino acids. Germline V gene sequence: CDR1 KGHSH, CDR2 LQKENI. The CDR3 spells CASSPSGSLNTEAFF. The CDR3 DNA reads TGTGCCAGCTCACCATCCGGTAGCCTGAACACTGAAGCTTTCTTT. Together with reference TRBV18 and TRBJ1-1, the CDR3 gives the full variable domain: NAGVMQNPRHLVRRRGQEARLRCSPMKGHSHVYWYRQLPEEGLKFMVYLQKENIIDESGMPKERFSAEFPKEGPSILRIQQVVRGDSAAYFCASSPSGSLNTEAFFGQGTRLTVV.

This clone was seen once. The J gene is TRBJ2-3, the V gene TRBV7-9, with D perhaps matching TRBD2 (5 bases). This CDR3 contains 16 residues. CDR1 SEHNR and CDR2 FQNEAQ come from the germline V gene (reference sequence). Trimming stripped 1 base from V and 7 bases from J, with 18 bases between. As DNA, the CDR3 is TGTGCCAGCAGCTTAGGGGGTGCGGGCTATATGAATACGCAGTATTTT. The encoded protein is CASSLGGAGYMNTQYF. Combining the CDR3 with reference TRBV7-9 and TRBJ2-3 gives the whole variable domain DTGVSQNPRHKITKRGQNVTFRCDPISEHNRLYWYRQTLGQGPEFLTYFQNEAQLEKSRLLSDRFSAERPKGSFSTLEIQRTEQGDSAMYLCASSLGGAGYMNTQYFGPGTRLTVL.

The V call is TRBV6-5, the J call TRBJ2-7; no firm D call. V lost 2 bases and J lost 2, with 7 bases in between. This CDR3 has 13 amino acids. In germline, CDR1 is MNHEY, CDR2 SVGAGI. The CDR3 DNA follows: TGTGCCAGCAGTTACGACTCCCCCTACGAGCAGTACTTC. This encodes CASSYDSPYEQYF.

The genes are TRBV19 and TRBJ1-5; D is undetermined. Per the germline V gene, CDR1 is LNHDA and CDR2 is SQIVND (reference sequence). The CDR3 is 15 amino acids. Deletions cut 5 bases from V and 4 bases from J, with 15 bases between. CDR3 region: CASSPLGERNQPQHF. The CDR3 DNA sequence: TGTGCCAGTAGTCCCCTGGGAGAGAGAAATCAGCCCCAGCATTTT.

This clone showed up just once. The gene calls are TRBV27 and TRBJ1-1, with TRBD1 identical over 11 bases. The CDR3 has 14 residues. V shed 6 bases, J shed 6 bases, and the junction held 6 bases outside the gene matches. Germline CDR1 MNHEY, CDR2 SMNVEV (reference sequence). The CDR3 sequence is CASRGQGGFAEAFF. The CDR3 nucleotides are TGTGCCAGCAGGGGACAGGGGGGTTTCGCTGAAGCTTTCTTT.